The 14 T cell receptor beta chains below were found in one sample sequenced in a study of blood T cells in healthy people across ages. Alongside a J-beta primer mix, a sample-barcoded 5' primer served in a second PCR lasting roughly 7 to 12 cycles. TCRdb reprocessed the 5' RACE reads with MiXCR, giving one entry per CDR3 protein. Of approximately 800,000 distinct CDR3 sequences listed, more than 45% were seen once; the top ten hold 22%. Sequencing was carried out using blood. The receptors here all came from a man in his thirties or forties in good health.

The table lists this clonotype with a few counts. V is TRBV7-6 and J is TRBJ1-1; maybe TRBD1 (6 bases). CDR3 length: 14 amino acids. CDR1 is SGHVS, CDR2 FNYEAQ, per germline. Trimming pared 7 bases from V and 8 bases from J, leaving 20 bases between. The CDR3 DNA reads as TGTGCCAGCACTAACCGTTGGGGGCGCGGAGAAGCTTTCTTT. This sequence encodes CASTNRWGRGEAFF. The complete variable domain, with remaining parts taken from reference TRBV7-6 and TRBJ1-1, reads GAGVSQSPRYKVTKRGQDVALRCDPISGHVSLYWYRQALGQGPEFLTYFNYEAQQDKSGLPNDRFSAERPEGSISTLTIQRTEQRDSAMYRCASTNRWGRGEAFFGQGTRLTVV.

The genes are TRBV20-1 and TRBJ1-2; 7 bases line up with TRBD1. The CDR3 length is 13 residues. V shed 0 bases, J shed 8 bases, and the junction held 6 bases outside the gene matches. Germline V gene data show CDR1 as DFQATT and CDR2 as SNEGSKA (reference sequence). CDR3 bases: TGCAGTGCTAGAGAAGAACAGGGGTTGGGCTACACCTTC. Encoded protein: CSAREEQGLGYTF.

In its sample, this clonotype was seen once. This chain uses TRBV9 with TRBJ2-7; 10 bases align to TRBD2. Germline V gene sequence: CDR1 SGDLS, CDR2 YYNGEE. The CDR3 covers 14 residues. The junction had 6 bases not matched to a gene; V was cut back by 3 bases and J by 6 bases. CDR3 coding DNA: TGTGCCAGCAGCGGAGGAGCGGGAGGGCTCGAGCAGTACTTC. Translation: CASSGGAGGLEQYF.

This clonotype was seen only a few times. An end of the junction does not agree with germline; a read error may underlie this. The CDR3 bases are TGCAGTGCAGGTCAGGGTAACGATGGCTACACCTTC. Translated: CSAGQGNDGYTF. This rearrangement joins TRBV20-1 to TRBJ1-2; D is possibly TRBD1 (5 bases). Looked up from germline, CDR1 is DFQATT and CDR2 is SNEGSKA (reference sequence). The CDR3 runs to 12 residues.

The chain employs TRBV7-2 and TRBJ2-5; weak D call: TRBD2 (5 bases). Germline CDR1 is SGHTA and CDR2 is FQGNSA. The CDR3 loop spans 13 amino acids. Trimming removed 1 base at V and 11 bases at J, with 14 bases between. The CDR3 reads CASSLGLNNEQYF. The CDR3 nucleotides read TGTGCCAGCAGCTTAGGACTAAACAATGAGCAGTACTTC.

CDR3 residues: CAWSRGAQGANVLTF. The CDR3 DNA is TGTGCCTGGAGCAGGGGTGCCCAGGGGGCCAACGTCCTGACTTTC. The chain couples TRBV30 to TRBJ2-6, with D perhaps TRBD1 (6 bases). The CDR3 spans 15 residues. The germline CDR1 and CDR2 sequences are GTSNPN and SVGIG (reference sequence). V lost 3 bases to trimming and J lost 4 bases, with 13 bases between them.

The chain carries TRBV6-1 and TRBJ2-7, with TRBD1 matching 9 bases. The CDR3 extends over 14 amino acids. Per germline, CDR1 MNHNS and CDR2 SASEGT. Trimming cost V 11 bases and J 3 bases; bases outside gene matches: 11. CDR3: CAALGQGVNYEQYF. The CDR3 nucleotides read TGTGCCGCGCTGGGACAGGGAGTCAACTACGAGCAGTACTTC.

The rearrangement uses TRBV20-1 and TRBJ2-3; possibly TRBD2 for D (5 bases). CDR1 is DFQATT and CDR2 is SNEGSKA in the germline V gene (reference sequence). V shed 0 bases and J shed 6 bases, with 16 bases lying between them. This CDR3 contains 15 residues. DNA for the CDR3: TGCAGTGCTAGAGATCTAACTAGGGATCTGGATACGCAGTATTTT. This translates into CSARDLTRDLDTQYF.

This clonotype has just a few counts. The chain combines TRBV7-9 with TRBJ2-1, with 8 bases identical to TRBD2. Germline values: CDR1 SEHNR, CDR2 FQNEAQ (reference sequence). The CDR3 is 15 amino acids. V shed 3 bases, J shed 6 bases, and the junction held 7 bases outside the gene matches. CDR3: CASSLVLADLNEQFF. CDR3 sequence (DNA): TGTGCCAGCAGCTTGGTACTAGCGGACCTCAATGAGCAGTTCTTC.

There are a few counts of this clonotype. The gene calls are TRBV28 and TRBJ2-5; no definite D call. V lost 2 bases, J lost 7 bases, and 11 bases lay in between. This CDR3 comprises 13 residues. In germline, CDR1 is MDHEN, CDR2 SYDVKM. The CDR3 protein is CASSLTSLGTQYF. The DNA of the CDR3 is TGTGCCAGCAGTTTAACGAGCTTAGGGACCCAGTACTTC.

This clonotype was counted between two and nine times. The chain recombines TRBV4-2 with TRBJ1-5; D gene uncertain. CDR1 LGHNA and CDR2 YNFKEQ come from the germline V gene. The CDR3 length is 13 residues. V lost 0 bases and J lost 5, with 5 bases in between. Written as DNA, the CDR3 is TGTGCCAGCAGCCAAGACATAGATCAGCCCCAGCATTTT. This codes for CASSQDIDQPQHF.

The rearrangement uses TRBV12-3 or TRBV12-4 and TRBJ1-1, with D uncertain. The CDR3 extends over 11 amino acids. Between the trimmed V and J ends, which lost 5 bases and 0 bases, there was a span of 1 base. CDR3 DNA sequence: TGTGCCAGCAGTGTGAACACTGAAGCTTTCTTT. It is translated as CASSVNTEAFF.

The chain employs TRBV7-2 and TRBJ2-5; no firm D call. The J call is in doubt because the DNA end fits TRBJ2-1 better. The CDR3 totals 15 residues. CDR1 is SGHTA, CDR2 FQGNSA, per germline. The CDR3: CASSLVGATQETQFF. Written as DNA, the CDR3 is TGTGCCAGCAGCTTAGTCGGTGCTACCCAAGAGACCCAGTTCTTC.

The sample holds a few counts of this clonotype. V gene TRBV20-1 combines with J gene TRBJ2-5; D is uncertain. Germline CDR1 reads DFQATT; CDR2 reads SNEGSKA (reference sequence). CDR3 length equals 14 residues. The germline V and J ends were trimmed by 2 bases and 2 bases, with 12 bases remaining between them. CDR3 sequence: CSARSSPDQETQYF. CDR3 sequence (DNA): TGCAGTGCTAGAAGCAGCCCCGATCAAGAGACCCAGTACTTC.